This T cell receptor beta chain is from a study of blood T cells in healthy people across ages (dated by TCRdb to between 2015 and 2017). Background for the entire study: In model experiments, template switching captured roughly one uniquely barcoded TCR beta cDNA molecule for every two T cells. To track age-related changes in TCR beta repertoire diversity, the study relied on deep sequencing normalized with unique cDNA molecular identifiers. The donors were divided into four age groups: young (average around 17 years), middle-aged (about 39), aged (approximately 64) and long-lived (about 80). To avoid experimental bias, donors of different ages were randomly spread across the sequencing lanes. Using the same blood draw, the study looked at two additional independent replicas of 1 million unique cDNA reads for two donors, one aged 18 to 30 and the other aged 80 or older.

According to the germline V gene, CDR1 reads SGHRS and CDR2 reads YFSETQ. There are 18 amino acids in the CDR3, from cysteine to phenylalanine inclusive. Just the 54-base CDR3 DNA is kept, in frame starting at base 1. V loses 0 bases at its end and J loses 7 bases; junction bases beyond the gene matches: 13. The investigation overall reported the following: Since profiling was done on bulk unsorted PBMCs, naive and antigen-experienced compartments could not be conclusively compared. The percentage of naive T cells measured by flow cytometry correlated strongly with observed TCR beta diversity. Compared with the aged group, the long-lived group had more naive CD4+ T cells, fewer expanded clones and increased TCR diversity, suggesting age selection. Observed TCR beta diversity per million T cells fell roughly linearly with age, and a significant reduction was already apparent by age around 40. Estimates of total diversity based on one million sequenced T cells were considered lower bounds and underestimates. Because donor CMV infection status was unknown, age-related changes in expanded clonotypes were potentially confounded.

Systemically healthy Caucasian individuals from Russia, 35 to 50 in total and aged roughly 6 to 100 years, were included as donors. Each donor gave about 10 milliliters of peripheral blood, drawn into EDTA-treated Vacutainer tubes. Ficoll-Paque density-gradient centrifugation was used to isolate PBMCs, with at least 6.5 million per sample. Total RNA was extracted from PBMCs with Trizol reagent, with at least 6 micrograms obtained per sample. Naive CD45RAhigh/CD27high T cell percentages were measured by flow cytometry on a PBMC aliquot from every donor. Receptor libraries were prepared by 5' RACE. Sequencer: Illumina HiSeq 2500. A second PCR of about 6 to 11 cycles was run with a J-beta primer mix and a sample-barcoded 5' primer. Each TCR beta cDNA molecule received a unique molecular identifier from a template-switch 5' adaptor carrying 12 random nucleotides. At least 2.5 million CDR3-containing paired-end reads were obtained from each sample. First-strand cDNA was synthesized from all RNA with the Mint cDNA synthesis kit, primed by a TRBC-specific oligonucleotide. Following uracil-DNA glycosylase treatment, all cDNA underwent a first 18-cycle PCR with the universal primers M1SS and BC2_uni_R. In the paper's pipeline: For normalization, 1 million high-quality reads were randomly selected from each sample, with every read carrying a distinct molecular identifier. Reads with shared molecular identifiers were discarded instead of being binned into consensus sequences. MiTCR, with a Q25 quality threshold and the strictest error-elimination algorithm, was used for CDR3 identification, clonotype clustering and error correction. A nonparametric unseen species model using Euler transformation provided a lower-bound estimate of total TCR beta diversity. TCRdb redid the processing of the public reads, applying fastp at Q25 and MiXCR, and retained in-frame beta chains. CDR3 protein duplicates are merged, each entry listing the most common genes and DNA. TCRdb, rather than the study authors, made the V and J calls. The table for this sample lists more than 1.4 million distinct CDR3 sequences; around 42% of them were counted only once. The top ten clones comprise approximately 7.9% of the sample.

With respect to this clonotype: Its recognized antigen is unknown. Base qualities are not at hand, and no much larger clone is one base apart.

The rearrangement combines TRBV5-1 with TRBJ2-3; a stretch of 11 junction bases matches TRBD2. Sequenced material: blood. The clonotype originates from a woman younger than 30 in good health. CDR3 region: CASSLESLTSGVINTQYF. The DNA sequence is as follows: TGCGCCAGCAGCTTGGAGTCCCTGACTAGCGGGGTCATAAATACGCAGTATTTT.